The 20 T cell receptor beta chains listed next were all sequenced from one sample in a study of blood T cell repertoires in COVID-19 (dated by TCRdb to the early 2020s). Library creation used the immunoSEQ multiplex PCR assay. TCRdb stores this immuneACCESS table with in-frame sequences only. Part of the clones is absent; in the studies checked, under half of the shortfall reflects unresolved V genes, and no reason is known for the rest. Present in this sample are 200,000 to 250,000 clones, about 88% of which were seen just once. The ten top clones hold about 1.9% of the sample. Sequencing was performed on peripheral blood. The origin of the receptors is a man in his forties or fifties with active or convalescent COVID-19.

To note about this clone: This specimen includes other DNA sequences encoding the same CDR3. CDR3 sequence: CASSLGGGETQYF. The CDR3 DNA is TGCGCCAGCAGCTTGGGAGGGGGTGAGACCCAGTACTTC. The rearrangement links TRBV5-1 to TRBJ2-5, with D possibly matching TRBD1 (6 bases). There are 13 residues in the CDR3. Deletions cut 0 bases from V and 5 bases from J, with 8 bases between. From germline, CDR1 is SGHRS and CDR2 YFSETQ. The whole variable domain, filled in from reference TRBV5-1 and TRBJ2-5, reads KAGVTQTPRYLIKTRGQQVTLSCSPISGHRSVSWYQQTPGQGLQFLFEYFSETQRNKGNFPGRFSGRQFSNSRSEMNVSTLELGDSALYLCASSLGGGETQYFGPGTRLLVL.

The chain carries TRBV10-3 and TRBJ1-3, with 8 bases matching TRBD1. CDR1 and CDR2 from the germline V gene are ENHRY and SYGVKD. This CDR3 region has 16 residues. J was trimmed by 2 bases and V by 6 bases; bases with no gene match: 9. The CDR3: CAISATGGGTGNTIYF. The DNA for the CDR3 is TGTGCCATCAGCGCTACAGGGGGTGGCACTGGAAACACCATATATTTT.

The genes are TRBV18 and TRBJ2-1; D is uncertain. Trimming stripped 4 bases from V and 9 bases from J, with 10 bases between. The CDR3 is made up of 12 amino acids. Germline values: CDR1 KGHSH, CDR2 LQKENI. As DNA, the CDR3 is TGTGCCAGCTCACTCCAGCGACGTGAGCAGTTCTTC. Translating it yields CASSLQRREQFF. Filled out from reference TRBV18 and TRBJ2-1, the complete variable domain reads NAGVMQNPRHLVRRRGQEARLRCSPMKGHSHVYWYRQLPEEGLKFMVYLQKENIIDESGMPKERFSAEFPKEGPSILRIQQVVRGDSAAYFCASSLQRREQFFGPGTRLTVL.

J is TRBJ2-7 and V is TRBV7-2, with 11 bases fitting TRBD2. Germline V CDR1 and CDR2: SGHTA, FQGNSA. The CDR3 spans 15 residues. With V trimmed by 5 bases and J by 6 bases, 9 bases remained unmatched. CDR3 in amino acids: CASSLRLAGTIEQYF. CDR3 nucleotide sequence: TGTGCCAGCAGCCTACGACTAGCGGGGACCATCGAGCAGTACTTC. The variable domain in full, with the rest retrieved from reference TRBV7-2 and TRBJ2-7, is GAGVSQSPSNKVTEKGKDVELRCDPISGHTALYWYRQSLGQGLEFLIYFQGNSAPDKSGLPSDRFSAERTGGSVSTLTIQRTQQEDSAVYLCASSLRLAGTIEQYFGPGTRLTVT.

The chain carries TRBV6-6 and TRBJ2-7, with a tentative D call TRBD1 (6 bases). This CDR3 has 15 amino acids. The V gene's germline CDR1 is MNHNY and CDR2 SVGAGI (reference sequence). V lost 6 bases to trimming and J lost 5 bases, with 20 bases between them. The CDR3 sequence: CASRATGKSGHEQYF. The CDR3 DNA follows: TGTGCCAGCAGGGCCACAGGGAAATCCGGCCACGAGCAGTACTTC.

The chain employs TRBV5-4 and TRBJ2-7, with a possible D match to TRBD1 (5 bases). Trimming removed 0 bases at V and 4 bases at J, with 14 bases between. Germline CDR1 and CDR2: SGHNT and YYREEE (reference sequence). The CDR3 consists of 15 residues. The CDR3 DNA reads as TGTGCCAGCAGCTTGGTTCCGGCAGGGATATACGAGCAGTACTTC. It translates to CASSLVPAGIYEQYF.

The rearrangement uses TRBV19 and TRBJ1-5, with a possible D match to TRBD1 (5 bases). The V gene's germline CDR1 is LNHDA and CDR2 SQIVND (reference sequence). The CDR3 spans 16 residues. The germline V and J ends were trimmed by 2 bases and 2 bases, with 13 bases remaining between them. The CDR3 loop is CASSITGIWGNQPQHF. Here the CDR3 DNA reads TGTGCCAGTAGTATAACAGGCATCTGGGGCAATCAGCCCCAGCATTTT.

CDR3 in amino acids: CASTQTSGRKDTQYF. The CDR3 DNA sequence: TGCGCCAGCACCCAGACTAGCGGGAGAAAAGATACGCAGTATTTT. V is TRBV5-1 and J is TRBJ2-3; 12 positions agree with TRBD2. V lost 6 bases, J lost 5 bases, and 7 bases stayed unmatched. The germline CDR1 and CDR2 sequences are SGHRS and YFSETQ. The CDR3 contains 15 residues. The complete variable domain, with remaining parts taken from reference TRBV5-1 and TRBJ2-3, reads KAGVTQTPRYLIKTRGQQVTLSCSPISGHRSVSWYQQTPGQGLQFLFEYFSETQRNKGNFPGRFSGRQFSNSRSEMNVSTLELGDSALYLCASTQTSGRKDTQYFGPGTRLTVL.

This chain uses TRBV6-5 with TRBJ1-2, with 7 nucleotides matching TRBD1. This CDR3 has 15 amino acids. V trimming: 0 bases; J trimming: 6 bases; junction bases outside the gene matches: 7. CDR1 and CDR2 (germline): MNHEY, SVGAGI. CDR3 DNA sequence: TGTGCCAGCAGTTACTCGGAGGGGGCGATTAATGGCTACACCTTC. It is translated as CASSYSEGAINGYTF.

This chain connects TRBV6-6 to TRBJ1-2, with D perhaps TRBD1 (6 bases). The CDR3 is 13 amino acids. The germline gives CDR1 MNHNY, CDR2 SVGAGI (reference sequence). Trimming stripped 4 bases from V and 6 bases from J, with 12 bases between. The CDR3: CASSSRGGDGYTF. As DNA, the CDR3 is TGTGCCAGCAGTTCCAGGGGCGGCGATGGCTACACCTTC.

This sequence joins TRBV28 and TRBJ1-5, with 9 bases matching TRBD1. Losses at the gene ends were 1 base for V and 6 bases for J; bases not matched to a gene: 13. The CDR3 contains 18 residues. Germline CDR1 and CDR2: MDHEN and SYDVKM. CDR3 nucleotides: TGTGCCAGCAGTTTATTCCCGGGACAGGGTGCGGGGACTCAGCCCCAGCATTTT. Its translation: CASSLFPGQGAGTQPQHF. Full variable domain (rest looked up from reference TRBV28 and TRBJ1-5): DVKVTQSSRYLVKRTGEKVFLECVQDMDHENMFWYRQDPGLGLRLIYFSYDVKMKEKGDIPEGYSVSREKKERFSLILESASTNQTSMYLCASSLFPGQGAGTQPQHFGDGTRLSIL.

This CDR3 is CASSQGRSNQPQHF. The CDR3 DNA reads as TGTGCCAGCAGCCAGGGTCGGAGCAATCAGCCCCAGCATTTT. The chain has TRBV6-5 and TRBJ1-5; possibly TRBD1 for D (5 bases). The CDR3 has 14 residues. V shed 6 bases and J shed 1 base, with 10 bases lying between them. The germline V gene has CDR1 MNHEY and CDR2 SVGAGI.

The V call is TRBV28, the J call TRBJ1-1; D gene unclear. The CDR3 loop spans 13 amino acids. V lost 0 bases and J 7 bases, leaving 9 bases between the germline ends. Germline V gives CDR1 MDHEN, CDR2 SYDVKM. DNA of the CDR3: TGTGCCAGCAGTTTATGGGCGGCTAATGAAGCTTTCTTT. Translated: CASSLWAANEAFF.

The V gene is TRBV28, the J gene TRBJ2-3, with TRBD2 as a possible D gene (5 bases). With 10 bases removed from V and 4 bases from J, the gap between germline ends came to 12 bases. The CDR3 runs 12 residues. Germline V gene lookup returns CDR1 MDHEN and CDR2 SYDVKM. In nucleotides, the CDR3 is TGTGCCATCGGTACCGGGGCAGATACGCAGTATTTT. Protein: CAIGTGADTQYF. Together with reference TRBV28 and TRBJ2-3, the CDR3 gives the full variable domain: DVKVTQSSRYLVKRTGEKVFLECVQDMDHENMFWYRQDPGLGLRLIYFSYDVKMKEKGDIPEGYSVSREKKERFSLILESASTNQTSMYLCAIGTGADTQYFGPGTRLTVL.

The chain is built from TRBV24-1 and TRBJ2-3, with D perhaps TRBD2 (7 bases). The germline CDR1 and CDR2 sequences are KGHDR and SFDVKD. The CDR3 is 18 residues long. Trimming took 4 bases from V and 2 from J, leaving 21 bases between them. The CDR3, as DNA: TGTGCCACCAGTGACTCGGGGGGCAGGGAAGGGTTCACAGATACGCAGTATTTT. Amino acid sequence: CATSDSGGREGFTDTQYF.

This clone appeared a few times. The rearrangement links TRBV6-2 or TRBV6-3 to TRBJ1-4; TRBD1 matches 12 bases. This CDR3 contains 15 residues. CDR1 and CDR2 from the germline V gene are MNHEY and SVGEGT. Trimming at V came to 5 bases and at J to 7 bases, leaving 5 bases not matched to a gene. The CDR3 nucleotides read TGTGCCAGCAGTACGGGACAGGGGGCGCCTGAAAAACTGTTTTTT. Translating it yields CASSTGQGAPEKLFF.

This chain joins TRBV27 and TRBJ1-4; D gene uncertain. Germline CDR1 MNHEY, CDR2 SMNVEV (reference sequence). The CDR3 is 16 amino acids. Deletions cut 3 bases from V and 0 bases from J, with 11 bases between. CDR3 amino acids: CASSFLPSATNEKLFF. In nucleotides, the CDR3 is TGTGCCAGCAGTTTCCTCCCCTCGGCAACTAATGAAAAACTGTTTTTT.

CDR3 loop: CASSKTQGARETQYF. CDR3 sequence (DNA): TGTGCCAGCAGCAAGACGCAGGGGGCGCGGGAGACCCAGTACTTC. The chain carries TRBV2 and TRBJ2-5; TRBD1 agrees at 8 bases. The germline V gene encodes CDR1 SNHLY and CDR2 FYNNEI. This CDR3 region has 15 residues. V lost 6 bases to trimming and J lost 5 bases; unmatched junction nucleotides: 11. The full variable domain, with the rest looked up from reference TRBV2 and TRBJ2-5, is EPEVTQTPSHQVTQMGQEVILRCVPISNHLYFYWYRQILGQKVEFLVSFYNNEISEKSEIFDDQFSVERPDGSNFTLKIRSTKLEDSAMYFCASSKTQGARETQYFGPGTRLLVL.

CDR3 region: CASSALAGGHNEQFF. Here the CDR3 DNA reads TGTGCCAGCAGCGCCCTAGCGGGAGGACACAATGAGCAGTTCTTC. The gene calls are TRBV9 and TRBJ2-1, with TRBD2 identical over 11 bases. Germline lookup yields CDR1 SGDLS and CDR2 YYNGEE. The CDR3 totals 15 residues. J was trimmed by 5 bases and V by 3 bases; bases with no gene match: 4. The full variable domain, in which reference TRBV9 and TRBJ2-1 provide the parts outside the CDR3, is DSGVTQTPKHLITATGQRVTLRCSPRSGDLSVYWYQQSLDQGLQFLIQYYNGEERAKGNILERFSAQQFPDLHSELNLSSLELGDSALYFCASSALAGGHNEQFFGPGTRLTVL.

The genes are TRBV10-3 and TRBJ2-3; TRBD2 matches at 8 bases. The junction had 6 bases not matched to a gene; V was cut back by 3 bases and J by 4 bases. Germline V lookup: CDR1 ENHRY, CDR2 SYGVKD. The CDR3 is 15 amino acids. CDR3 in amino acids: CAISENRGGSDTQYF. CDR3 DNA: TGTGCCATCAGTGAAAATCGGGGGGGTTCAGATACGCAGTATTTT.